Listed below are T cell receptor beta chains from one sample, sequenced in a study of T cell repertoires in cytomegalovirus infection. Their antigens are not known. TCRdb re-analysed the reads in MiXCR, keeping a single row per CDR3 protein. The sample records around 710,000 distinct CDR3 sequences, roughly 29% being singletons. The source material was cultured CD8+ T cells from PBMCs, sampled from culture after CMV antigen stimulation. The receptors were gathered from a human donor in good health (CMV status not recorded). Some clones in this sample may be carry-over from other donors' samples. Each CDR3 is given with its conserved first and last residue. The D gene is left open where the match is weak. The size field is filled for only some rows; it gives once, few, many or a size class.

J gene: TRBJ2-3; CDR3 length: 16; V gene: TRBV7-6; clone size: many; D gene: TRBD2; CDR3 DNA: TGTGCCAGCAGCTTAGCGGGGGGGATCTTCACAGATACGCAGTATTTT; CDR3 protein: CASSLAGGIFTDTQYF
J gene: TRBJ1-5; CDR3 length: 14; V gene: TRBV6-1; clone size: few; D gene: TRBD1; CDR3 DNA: TGTGCCAGCAGCCATACAGGGGGAAATCAGCCCCAGCATTTT; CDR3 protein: CASSHTGGNQPQHF
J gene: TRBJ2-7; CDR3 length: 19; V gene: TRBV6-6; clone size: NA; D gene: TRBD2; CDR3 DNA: TGTGCCAGCAGTTCCAGGGTAGCGGGGGGGATAAAAGCCCCCTACGAGCAGTACTTC; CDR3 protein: CASSSRVAGGIKAPYEQYF
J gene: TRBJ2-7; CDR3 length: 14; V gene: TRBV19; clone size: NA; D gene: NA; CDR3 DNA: TGTGCCAGTAGTTCACAGAGCGAAGGCTACGAGCAGTACTTC; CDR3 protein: CASSSQSEGYEQYF
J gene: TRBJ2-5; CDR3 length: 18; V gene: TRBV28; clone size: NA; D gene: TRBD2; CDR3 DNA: TGTGCCAGCAGTTTAAATCCCCTGACTAGCGGCCCGGGGGAGACCCAGTACTTC; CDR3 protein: CASSLNPLTSGPGETQYF
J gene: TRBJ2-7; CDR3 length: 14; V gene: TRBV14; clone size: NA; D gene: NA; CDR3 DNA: TGTGCCAGCAGCCACAGTGGAAACTCCTACGAGCAGTACTTC; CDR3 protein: CASSHSGNSYEQYF
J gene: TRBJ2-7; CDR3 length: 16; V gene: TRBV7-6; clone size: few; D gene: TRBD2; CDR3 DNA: TGTGCCAGCAGCTCCCTGGGAGGGCCCTACTCATACGAGCAGTACTTC; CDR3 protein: CASSSLGGPYSYEQYF
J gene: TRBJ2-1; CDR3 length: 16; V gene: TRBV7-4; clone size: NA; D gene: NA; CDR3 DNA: TGTGCCAGCAGCTTAGCGGGCAGGCAGCACTACAATGAGCAGTTCTTC; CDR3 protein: CASSLAGRQHYNEQFF
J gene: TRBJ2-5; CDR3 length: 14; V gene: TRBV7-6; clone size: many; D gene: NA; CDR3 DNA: TGTGCCAGCAGCTTAATGGCGCAGCAAGAGACCCAGTACTTC; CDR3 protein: CASSLMAQQETQYF
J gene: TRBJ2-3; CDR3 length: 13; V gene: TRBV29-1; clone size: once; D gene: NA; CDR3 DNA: TGCAGCGTTGAAGATCTAGGAGGGAATACGCAGTATTTT; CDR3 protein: CSVEDLGGNTQYF
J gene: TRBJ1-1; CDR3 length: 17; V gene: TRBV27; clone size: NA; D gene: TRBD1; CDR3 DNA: TGTGCCAGCAGTTCCGGTCCGGACAGGGGGCCGAGCACTGAAGCTTTCTTT; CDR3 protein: CASSSGPDRGPSTEAFF
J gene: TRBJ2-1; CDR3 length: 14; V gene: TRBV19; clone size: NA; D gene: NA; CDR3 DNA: TGTGCCAGTAGGGCGAGGGGCTCCTACAATGAGCAGTTCTTC; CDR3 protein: CASRARGSYNEQFF
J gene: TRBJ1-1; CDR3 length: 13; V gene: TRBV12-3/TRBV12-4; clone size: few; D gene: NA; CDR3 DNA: TGTGCCAGCAGCCGTTCAGTCGCCACTGAAGCTTTCTTT; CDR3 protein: CASSRSVATEAFF
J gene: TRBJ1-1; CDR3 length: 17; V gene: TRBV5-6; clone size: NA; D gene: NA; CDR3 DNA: TGTGCCAGCACCCCTCGGGATCTCGCACCTTGGGACACTGAAGCTTTCTTT; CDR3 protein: CASTPRDLAPWDTEAFF
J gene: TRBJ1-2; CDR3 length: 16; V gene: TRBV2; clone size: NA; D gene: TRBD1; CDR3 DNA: TGTGCCAGCAGTGGGGTCTTACAGGGGAATGAGATCGGCTACACCTTC; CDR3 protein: CASSGVLQGNEIGYTF
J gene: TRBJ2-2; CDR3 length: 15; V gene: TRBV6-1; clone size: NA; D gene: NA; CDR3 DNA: TGTGCCAGCAGTGAATGGGGCGGACACACCGGGGAGCTGTTTTTT; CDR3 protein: CASSEWGGHTGELFF
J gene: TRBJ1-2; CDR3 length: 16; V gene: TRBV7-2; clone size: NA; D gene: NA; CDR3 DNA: TGTGCCAGCAGCTCAACGGAGGGGACCTCAGGATATGGCTACACCTTC; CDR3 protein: CASSSTEGTSGYGYTF
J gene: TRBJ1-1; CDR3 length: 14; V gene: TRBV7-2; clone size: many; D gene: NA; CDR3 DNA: TGTGCCAGCAGATGGAGCTATTTGAACACTGAAGCTTTCTTT; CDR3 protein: CASRWSYLNTEAFF
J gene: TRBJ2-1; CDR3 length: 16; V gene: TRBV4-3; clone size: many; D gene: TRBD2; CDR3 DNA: TGCGCCAGCAGCCAAGATGGGCTAGCGGGGTACAATGAGCAGTTCTTC; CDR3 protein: CASSQDGLAGYNEQFF
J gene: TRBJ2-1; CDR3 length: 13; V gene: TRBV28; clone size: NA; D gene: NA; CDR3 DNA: TGTGCCAGCAGGGCTCCCCCAGGAGATGAGCAGTTCTTC; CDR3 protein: CASRAPPGDEQFF
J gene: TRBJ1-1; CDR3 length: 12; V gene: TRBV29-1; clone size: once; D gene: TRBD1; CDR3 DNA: TGCAGCGCGGGGGACAGTGACACTGAAGCTTTCTTT; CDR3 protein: CSAGDSDTEAFF
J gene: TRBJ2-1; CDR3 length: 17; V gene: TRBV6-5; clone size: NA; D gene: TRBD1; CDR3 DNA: TGTGCCAGCAGTTACTCGACCCCGGGACAGGGCTACAATGAGCAGTTCTTC; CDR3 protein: CASSYSTPGQGYNEQFF
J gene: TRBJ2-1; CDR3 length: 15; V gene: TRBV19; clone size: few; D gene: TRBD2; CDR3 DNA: TGTGCCAGTAGTATAGCCCGGCGGGGGGGGAATGAGCAGTTCTTC; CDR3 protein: CASSIARRGGNEQFF
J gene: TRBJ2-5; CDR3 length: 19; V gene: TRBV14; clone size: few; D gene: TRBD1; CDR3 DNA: TGTGCCAGCAGCCAAGATCCCCCCCAGACAGCCAGGGGGTTAGAGACCCAGTACTTC; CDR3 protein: CASSQDPPQTARGLETQYF
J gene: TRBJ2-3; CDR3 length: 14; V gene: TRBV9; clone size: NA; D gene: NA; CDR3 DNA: TGTGCCAGCAGCGCGACAGGGAGGCCAGATACGCAGTATTTT; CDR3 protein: CASSATGRPDTQYF
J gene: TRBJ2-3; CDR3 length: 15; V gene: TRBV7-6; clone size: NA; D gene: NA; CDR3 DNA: TGTGCCAGCAGCTTAGTCGACGGATTCACAGATACGCAGTATTTT; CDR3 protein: CASSLVDGFTDTQYF
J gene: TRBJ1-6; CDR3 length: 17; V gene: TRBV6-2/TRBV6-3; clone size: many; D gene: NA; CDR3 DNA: TGTGCCAGCAGTTGGTACCCAGGGTCGCCGGGGAATTCACCCCTCCACTTT; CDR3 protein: CASSWYPGSPGNSPLHF
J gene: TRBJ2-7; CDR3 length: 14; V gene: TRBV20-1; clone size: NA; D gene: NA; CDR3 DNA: TGCAGTGCTAGAGGGCGGGACGGGGCCTACGAGCAGTACTTC; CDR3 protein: CSARGRDGAYEQYF
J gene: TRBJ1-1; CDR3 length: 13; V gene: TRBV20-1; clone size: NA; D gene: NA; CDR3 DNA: TGCAGTGCTAGAGACACTAAGAACACTGAAGCTTTCTTT; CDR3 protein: CSARDTKNTEAFF
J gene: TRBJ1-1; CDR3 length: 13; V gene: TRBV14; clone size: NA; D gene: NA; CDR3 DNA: TGTGCCAGCAGCCAAGCCTCCGGGACAAAAGCTTTCTTT; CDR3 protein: CASSQASGTKAFF
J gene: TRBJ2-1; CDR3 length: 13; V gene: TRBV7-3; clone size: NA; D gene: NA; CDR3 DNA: TGTGCCAGCAGCGCAGCCTCAGGGTATGAGCAGTTCTTC; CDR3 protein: CASSAASGYEQFF
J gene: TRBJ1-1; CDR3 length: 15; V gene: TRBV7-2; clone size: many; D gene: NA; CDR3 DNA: TGTGCCAGCAGCTTATCACAGGTTGTGAACACTGAAGCTTTCTTT; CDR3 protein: CASSLSQVVNTEAFF
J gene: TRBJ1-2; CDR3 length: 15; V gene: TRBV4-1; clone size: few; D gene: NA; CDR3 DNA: TGCGCCAGCAGCCAAGAACATGCCCCTAACTATGGCTACACCTTC; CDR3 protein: CASSQEHAPNYGYTF
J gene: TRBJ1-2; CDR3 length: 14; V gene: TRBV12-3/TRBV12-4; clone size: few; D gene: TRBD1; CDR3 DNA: TGTGCCAGCAATCCGACAGGGGTGAGAGGTGGCTACACCTTC; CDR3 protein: CASNPTGVRGGYTF
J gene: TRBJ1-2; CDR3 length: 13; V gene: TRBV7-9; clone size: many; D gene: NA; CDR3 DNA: TGTGCCAGCAGCTTAGTAGCTAACTATGGCTACACCTTC; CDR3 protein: CASSLVANYGYTF
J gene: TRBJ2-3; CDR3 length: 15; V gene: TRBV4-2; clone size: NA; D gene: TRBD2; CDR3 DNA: TGTGCCAGCAGCCAAGGACTAGCGGGGGCAGATACGCAGTATTTT; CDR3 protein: CASSQGLAGADTQYF
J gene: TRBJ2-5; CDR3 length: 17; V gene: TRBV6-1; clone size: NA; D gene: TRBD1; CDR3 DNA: TGTACCAGCAGTGAAGCGGACGCAGGAACAGGGGTTGAGACCCAGTACTTC; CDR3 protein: CTSSEADAGTGVETQYF
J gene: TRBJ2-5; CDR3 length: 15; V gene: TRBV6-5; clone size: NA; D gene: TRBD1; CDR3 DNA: TGTGCCAGCAGTTACTCGGACAGGGGGCGGGAGACCCAGTACTTC; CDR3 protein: CASSYSDRGRETQYF
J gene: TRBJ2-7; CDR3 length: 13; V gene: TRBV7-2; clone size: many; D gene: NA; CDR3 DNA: TGTGCCAGCAGCTGGGACATTTACTACGAGCAGTACTTC; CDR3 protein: CASSWDIYYEQYF
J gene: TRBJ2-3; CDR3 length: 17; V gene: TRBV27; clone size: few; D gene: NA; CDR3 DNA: TGTGCCAGCAGTCCACCTTTGAGGCAGTTAAGTACAGATACGCAGTATTTT; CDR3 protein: CASSPPLRQLSTDTQYF
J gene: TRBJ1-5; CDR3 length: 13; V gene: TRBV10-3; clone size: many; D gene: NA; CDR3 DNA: TGTGCCACCCAAGAAAATAGCAATCAGCCCCAGCATTTT; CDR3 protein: CATQENSNQPQHF
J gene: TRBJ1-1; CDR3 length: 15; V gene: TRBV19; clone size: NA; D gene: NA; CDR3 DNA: TGTGCCAGTAGTATATCCCACCAGGGTCTGGCTGAAGCTTTCTTT; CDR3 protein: CASSISHQGLAEAFF
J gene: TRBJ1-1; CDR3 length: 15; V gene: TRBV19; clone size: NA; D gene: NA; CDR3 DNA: TGTGCCAGTAGTATAGGGCAGGGCGGAGGGACTGAAGCTTTCTTT; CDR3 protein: CASSIGQGGGTEAFF
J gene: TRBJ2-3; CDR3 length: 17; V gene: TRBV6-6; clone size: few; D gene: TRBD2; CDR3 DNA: TGTGCCAGCACCCTGACTAGCGGGGGGTCCCGCACAGATACGCAGTATTTT; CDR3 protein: CASTLTSGGSRTDTQYF
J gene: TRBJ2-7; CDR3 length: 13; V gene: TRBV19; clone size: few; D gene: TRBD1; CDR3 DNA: TGTGCCAGTCGACAGGGAACGGCCTACGAGCAGTACTTC; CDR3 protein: CASRQGTAYEQYF
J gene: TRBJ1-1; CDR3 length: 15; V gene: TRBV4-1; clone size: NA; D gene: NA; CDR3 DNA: TGCGCCAGCAGCCCTAACCGGGCTGGGGGAACTGAAGCTTTCTTT; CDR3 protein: CASSPNRAGGTEAFF
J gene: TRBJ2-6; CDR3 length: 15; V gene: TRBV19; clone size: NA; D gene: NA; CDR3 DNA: TGTGCCAGTAGTATGGTTCAGTTTGGGGCCAACGTCCTGACTTTC; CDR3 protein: CASSMVQFGANVLTF
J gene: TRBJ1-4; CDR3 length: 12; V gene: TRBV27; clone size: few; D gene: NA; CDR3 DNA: TGTGCCAGCGGCCCGGATGCCCACCATTTGTTTTTT; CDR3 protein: CASGPDAHHLFF
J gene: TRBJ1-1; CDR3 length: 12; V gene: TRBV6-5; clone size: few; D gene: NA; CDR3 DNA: TGTGCCAGCAGTTACAAGGGCTCTGAAGCTTTCTTT; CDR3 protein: CASSYKGSEAFF
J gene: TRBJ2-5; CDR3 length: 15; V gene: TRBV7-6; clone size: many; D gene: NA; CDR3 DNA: TGTGCCAGCAGCTCGTTGGCCCTAGGGCAAGAGACCCAGTACTTC; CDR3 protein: CASSSLALGQETQYF
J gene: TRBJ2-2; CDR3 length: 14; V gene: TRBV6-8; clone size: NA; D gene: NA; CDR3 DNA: TGTGCCAGCAGTTACTCGAAATCTAGCGGGGAGCTGTTTTTT; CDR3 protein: CASSYSKSSGELFF
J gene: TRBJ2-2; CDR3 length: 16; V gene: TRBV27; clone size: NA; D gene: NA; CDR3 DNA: TGTGCCAGCAGTTTAATAGGGACTCTCGACGCCGGGGAGCTGTTTTTT; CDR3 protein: CASSLIGTLDAGELFF
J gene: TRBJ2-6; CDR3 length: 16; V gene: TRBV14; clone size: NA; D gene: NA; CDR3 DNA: TGTGCCAGCAGCCAAGACGGATACTCTGGGGCCAACGTCCTGACTTTC; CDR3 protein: CASSQDGYSGANVLTF
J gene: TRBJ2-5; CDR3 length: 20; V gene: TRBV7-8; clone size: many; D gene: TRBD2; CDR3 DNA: TGTGCCAGCAGCCCTCTCCCCGGCGGGGGGGGGAATCGGTACCAAGAGACCCAGTACTTC; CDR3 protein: CASSPLPGGGGNRYQETQYF
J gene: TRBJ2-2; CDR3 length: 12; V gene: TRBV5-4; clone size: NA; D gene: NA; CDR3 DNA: TGTGCCAGCACTCGTTCTTACGGGGAGCTGTTTTTT; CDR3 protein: CASTRSYGELFF
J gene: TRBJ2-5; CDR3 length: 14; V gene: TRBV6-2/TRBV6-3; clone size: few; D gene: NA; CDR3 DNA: TGTGCCAGCAGTTACGGCGGGGCTGGGGAGACCCAGTACTTC; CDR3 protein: CASSYGGAGETQYF